Listed here are 6 T cell receptor beta chains from one sample, sequenced in a study of response to subunit inactivated influenza vaccine. TCRdb re-called the RT-PCR reads with MiXCR, one entry per CDR3 protein. In the table there are a few hundred thousand distinct CDR3 sequences, approximately 20% of which are singletons. Source: PBMCs from blood, taken roughly 20 months after vaccination. Receptors were obtained from a man between 50 and 70 years old who received an inactivated influenza vaccine.

This chain uses TRBV12-3 or TRBV12-4 with TRBJ1-1; tentatively, D is TRBD1 (5 bases). The V and J ends lost 6 bases and 7 bases respectively, with 12 bases between them. The CDR3 contains 12 residues. The CDR3 spells CASSANRIEAFF. CDR3 coding DNA: TGTGCCAGCAGCGCTAACAGGATTGAAGCTTTCTTT.

The rearrangement joins TRBV7-2 to TRBJ1-5; perhaps TRBD1 as D (5 bases). V lost 2 bases and J 4 bases, leaving 12 bases between the germline ends. The germline gives CDR1 SGHTA, CDR2 FQGNSA. CDR3 length: 15 residues. The CDR3 DNA is TGTGCCAGCAGCTTATTATTCGGGGGGAATCAGCCCCAGCATTTT. Protein sequence: CASSLLFGGNQPQHF.

The chain joins TRBV6-2 or TRBV6-3 to TRBJ1-1; D call uncertain. V lost 6 bases and J lost 1, with 12 bases in between. The CDR3 is 14 residues long. Germline CDR1 reads MNHEY; CDR2 reads SVGEGT. The CDR3 sequence is CASSPIFPNTEAFF. The CDR3 coding sequence is TGTGCCAGCAGCCCCATATTCCCGAACACTGAAGCTTTCTTT.

Ten or more counts support this clonotype. This chain uses TRBV29-1 with TRBJ1-1; 8 bases line up with TRBD1. The CDR3 spans 13 residues. Germline V CDR1 and CDR2: SQVTM, ANQGSEA. The V gene end was trimmed by 6 bases and the J gene end by 4 bases; junction bases not matched to a gene: 7. The DNA for the CDR3 is TGCAGCGTCGACAGGGGTGGAGGCACTGAAGCTTTCTTT. Its protein is CSVDRGGGTEAFF.

CDR3 sequence reads: CASGTGGWETQYF. The CDR3 DNA reads TGTGCCAGCGGGACAGGGGGCTGGGAGACCCAGTACTTC. V gene TRBV12-3 or TRBV12-4 combines with J gene TRBJ2-5; 12 nucleotides match TRBD1. J gave up 5 bases and V 8 bases, and 3 bases lay outside the gene matches. The CDR3 covers 13 residues.

The chain couples TRBV29-1 to TRBJ1-5; D is unclear. V was trimmed by 3 bases and J by 2 bases, leaving 14 bases between them. The CDR3 spans 15 residues. The germline CDR1 and CDR2 sequences are SQVTM and ANQGSEA. The CDR3 loop reads CSVDQRCSGNQPQHF. The CDR3 region has the DNA TGCAGCGTTGATCAGCGGTGTTCGGGCAATCAGCCCCAGCATTTT.